This T cell receptor (beta chain) was captured in a study of blood T cell repertoires in COVID-19. With 1 base clipped from V and 4 bases from J, the junction kept 8 bases outside the gene matches. In germline, CDR1 is SGHTA, CDR2 FQGNSA. The CDR3 length is 18 residues. The sample holds one count of this clone. Clones were sequenced by immunoSEQ multiplex PCR, and TCRdb holds only the in-frame ones, with some missing. The sample holds under 200,000 clones; under 85% are singletons and the top ten take 9.8%. Sequenced input: peripheral blood. The genes are TRBV7-2 and TRBJ2-1, with TRBD2 identical over 12 bases. The TCR originated in a woman aged 80 or older with acute or convalescent COVID-19. The CDR3 DNA reads TGTGCCAGCAGCTTAGGGTTGACTAGCGGGAGAACTTACAATGAGCAGTTCTTC. Protein: CASSLGLTSGRTYNEQFF.